Each of the 32 T cell receptor beta chains below was sequenced from the same sample in a study of cytomegalovirus exposure and HLA in healthy donors. Libraries were prepared by immunoSEQ multiplex PCR; TCRdb keeps only in-frame clonotypes and omits some of them. The sample consists of some 150,000 clones, approximately 86% of them appearing once. The sequencing input was PBMCs. The source of these receptors is a man between 18 and 29 years old in good health and CMV-seropositive.

The CDR3 protein is CASSLGTRDHEQYF. CDR3 nucleotide sequence: TGTGCCAGCAGCTTAGGGACCAGGGATCACGAGCAGTACTTC. The chain couples TRBV7-9 to TRBJ2-7, with a possible D match to TRBD1 (5 bases). The V gene's germline CDR1 is SEHNR and CDR2 FQNEAQ (reference sequence). The length of the CDR3 is 14 residues. The V end was cut by 1 base, the J end by 5 bases, with 12 bases between.

The chain has TRBV7-8 and TRBJ2-5; 8 nucleotides align to TRBD2. The ends lost 3 bases at V and 5 bases at J; junction bases unmatched: 11. This CDR3 contains 16 residues. Germline values: CDR1 SGHVS, CDR2 FQNEAQ. CDR3 residues: CASSFLRGGRGETQYF. CDR3 DNA sequence: TGTGCCAGCAGCTTCCTTCGGGGGGGCCGGGGGGAGACCCAGTACTTC.

The rearrangement links TRBV28 to TRBJ2-7, with 7 bases fitting TRBD2. CDR1 is MDHEN and CDR2 is SYDVKM in the germline V gene. This CDR3 is 15 amino acids long. V dropped 3 bases and J dropped 5; count of bases not matched to a gene: 10. The CDR3 sequence is CASSLYGREINEQYF. DNA for the CDR3: TGTGCCAGCAGTTTGTATGGGCGGGAGATTAACGAGCAGTACTTC.

This clone was recorded once. V is TRBV9 and J is TRBJ1-2, with a possible D match to TRBD1 (5 bases). Trimming cost V 0 bases and J 4 bases, with 13 bases left between them. Germline assignment: CDR1 SGDLS and CDR2 YYNGEE. The CDR3 is 15 residues long. This chain's CDR3 is CASSVEPGTGYGYTF. The CDR3 DNA reads TGTGCCAGCAGCGTAGAGCCGGGTACAGGCTATGGCTACACCTTC. Full variable domain (remainder filled in from reference TRBV9 and TRBJ1-2): DSGVTQTPKHLITATGQRVTLRCSPRSGDLSVYWYQQSLDQGLQFLIQYYNGEERAKGNILERFSAQQFPDLHSELNLSSLELGDSALYFCASSVEPGTGYGYTFGSGTRLTVV.

The chain recombines TRBV28 with TRBJ2-3; 15 nucleotides align to TRBD2. Germline V gene sequence: CDR1 MDHEN, CDR2 SYDVKM. The V segment lost 5 bases and the J segment 5 bases; nucleotides outside the gene matches: 5. CDR3 size: 16 residues. The DNA of the CDR3 is TGTGCCAGCAGTCATACGGGACTAGCGGGAGGAGATACGCAGTATTTT. Its translation is CASSHTGLAGGDTQYF.

The V call is TRBV25-1, the J call TRBJ2-7; the D gene is possibly TRBD1 (6 bases). CDR3 length: 13 residues. With 6 bases removed from V and 3 bases from J, the gap between germline ends came to 12 bases. CDR1 is MGHDK, CDR2 SYGVNS, per germline. The CDR3 DNA sequence: TGTGCCAGCAGCGCCACAGGGTTCTACGAGCAGTACTTC. Amino acids: CASSATGFYEQYF.

J is TRBJ1-5 and V is TRBV28, with D possibly TRBD1 on 5 matching bases. Per germline, CDR1 MDHEN and CDR2 SYDVKM. V shed 6 bases and J shed 1 base, with 16 bases lying between them. CDR3 length equals 16 residues. This CDR3 is CASSPNRPASNQPQHF. The DNA of the CDR3 is TGTGCCAGCAGCCCCAACAGGCCTGCGAGCAATCAGCCCCAGCATTTT. The full variable domain, completed using reference TRBV28 and TRBJ1-5, is DVKVTQSSRYLVKRTGEKVFLECVQDMDHENMFWYRQDPGLGLRLIYFSYDVKMKEKGDIPEGYSVSREKKERFSLILESASTNQTSMYLCASSPNRPASNQPQHFGDGTRLSIL.

This clone occurred a few times. The V and J genes are TRBV29-1 and TRBJ1-2; 7 bases fit TRBD1. V was clipped by 7 bases and J by 4 bases; unmatched bases: 6. CDR1 and CDR2 from the germline V gene are SQVTM and ANQGSEA. This CDR3 comprises 12 residues. CDR3 bases: TGCAGCGGGGGGGACAGCACCTATGGCTACACCTTC. It encodes CSGGDSTYGYTF.

V is TRBV27 and J is TRBJ1-5; D remains ambiguous. The ends were cut back, 6 bases at V and 3 bases at J, with 15 bases in the middle. The CDR3 is made up of 15 amino acids. The germline V gene encodes CDR1 MNHEY and CDR2 SMNVEV (reference sequence). In DNA, the CDR3 is TGTGCCAGCAGCCTGGGAGGGCTCACCAATCAGCCCCAGCATTTT. Translating gives CASSLGGLTNQPQHF.

V and J are TRBV28 and TRBJ2-1, with TRBD2 matching 11 bases. The CDR3 has 16 residues. Trimming at V came to 5 bases and at J to 4 bases, leaving 7 bases not matched to a gene. Germline CDR1 reads MDHEN; CDR2 reads SYDVKM. CDR3 amino acids: CASSRAGLAVYNEQFF. In DNA, the CDR3 is TGTGCCAGCAGTCGAGCGGGACTAGCGGTGTACAATGAGCAGTTCTTC.

This chain uses TRBV28 with TRBJ1-5; D gene uncertain. The germline V gene has CDR1 MDHEN and CDR2 SYDVKM. V was pared by 8 bases and J by 4 bases, with 9 bases between. The CDR3 contains 12 residues. The CDR3 loop is CASGEPNQPQHF. CDR3 nucleotides: TGTGCCAGCGGGGAGCCAAATCAGCCCCAGCATTTT.

The V call is TRBV15, the J call TRBJ2-7; the match to TRBD1 covers 9 bases. CDR1 is LNHNV, CDR2 YYDKDF, per germline (reference sequence). CDR3 length: 14 residues. Losses at the gene ends were 8 bases for V and 5 bases for J; bases not matched to a gene: 10. Written as DNA, the CDR3 is TGTGCCACCCGCCTGGACAGGGGCTCTGACGAGCAGTACTTC. Encoded protein: CATRLDRGSDEQYF.

The rearrangement uses TRBV5-4 and TRBJ2-3; possible D gene TRBD2, 6 bases. CDR3 length: 12 amino acids. The germline CDR1 and CDR2 sequences are SGHNT and YYREEE (reference sequence). V was trimmed by 10 bases and J by 2 bases, leaving 11 bases between them. This CDR3 is CAGRGNTDTQYF. DNA of the CDR3: TGTGCCGGTCGCGGGAACACAGATACGCAGTATTTT.

The rearrangement joins TRBV4-3 to TRBJ2-1, with unresolved D. With 0 bases removed from V and 4 bases from J, the gap between germline ends came to 10 bases. There are 15 residues in the CDR3. The germline V gene has CDR1 LGHNA and CDR2 YSLEER. The CDR3 region is CASSQERNGYNEQFF. Here the CDR3 DNA reads TGCGCCAGCAGCCAAGAGAGGAATGGGTACAATGAGCAGTTCTTC.

The V gene is TRBV4-1, the J gene TRBJ1-2; D possibly corresponds to TRBD1 (6 bases). Between the trimmed V and J ends, which lost 0 bases and 8 bases, there was a span of 13 bases. There are 14 residues in the CDR3. From germline, CDR1 is MGHRA and CDR2 YSYEKL. The CDR3 here is CASSQESQGYGYTF. As DNA, the CDR3 is TGCGCCAGCAGCCAAGAAAGTCAGGGGTACGGCTACACCTTC.

In its sample, this clone was seen once. The chain carries TRBV28 and TRBJ2-5; 7 positions agree with TRBD1. Per germline, CDR1 MDHEN and CDR2 SYDVKM. The junction had 6 bases not matched to a gene; V was cut back by 6 bases and J by 2 bases. This CDR3 is 14 amino acids long. The CDR3 region is CASSPGQEQETQYF. As DNA, the CDR3 is TGTGCCAGCAGCCCCGGACAGGAACAAGAGACCCAGTACTTC.

In its sample, this clone was seen once. The CDR3 bases are TGTGCCAGCAGCCCGACAAGCTACGAGCAGTACTTC. Amino acid sequence: CASSPTSYEQYF. V gene TRBV7-9 combines with J gene TRBJ2-7, with no clear D. With 5 bases removed from V and 3 bases from J, the gap between germline ends came to 8 bases. In germline, CDR1 is SEHNR, CDR2 FQNEAQ (reference sequence). The CDR3 contains 12 residues.

CDR3 nucleotides: TGTGCCAGCTCCCGGACAGGTTACGAGCAGTACTTC. It codes for CASSRTGYEQYF. The J gene is TRBJ2-7, the V gene TRBV18, with TRBD1 identical over 7 bases. Germline CDR1 is KGHSH and CDR2 is LQKENI. The CDR3 totals 12 residues. V was clipped by 6 bases and J by 4 bases; unmatched bases: 3.

This clone was observed a few times. V usage is TRBV2 and J usage is TRBJ1-5; 8 bases are a match to TRBD1. The CDR3 is 14 amino acids. CDR1 and CDR2 (germline): SNHLY, FYNNEI. V lost 7 bases and J lost 5; bases outside the gene matches: 7. This CDR3 is CASTPDRGDQPQHF. The CDR3 region has the DNA TGTGCCAGCACTCCCGACAGGGGTGATCAGCCCCAGCATTTT.

V gene TRBV7-3 combines with J gene TRBJ2-1; possible D gene TRBD2, 6 bases. The V gene's germline CDR1 is SGHTA and CDR2 FQGTGA. V lost 5 bases, J lost 0 bases, and 14 bases lay in between. CDR3 length: 16 residues. The CDR3 nucleotides are TGTGCCAGCAGCGTATCTTTGGGAGGCTCCTACAATGAGCAGTTCTTC. Translation gives CASSVSLGGSYNEQFF.

This clone was picked up one time. The V and J genes are TRBV5-6 and TRBJ1-2; maybe TRBD1 (6 bases). Germline V gene data show CDR1 as SGHDT and CDR2 as YYEEEE. Trimming left V 0 bases short and J 0 bases short, with 12 bases between. The CDR3 spans 16 residues. CDR3 nucleotides: TGTGCCAGCAGCTTGGGACAGGCCTCGGCTAACTATGGCTACACCTTC. Its protein is CASSLGQASANYGYTF.

In this sample, this clone turned up a few times. This rearrangement joins TRBV5-1 to TRBJ2-1; 8 nucleotides align to TRBD1. V was clipped by 3 bases and J by 4 bases; unmatched bases: 3. The CDR3 covers 14 residues. Germline V lookup: CDR1 SGHRS, CDR2 YFSETQ. CDR3 protein: CASSSGGDYNEQFF. Written as DNA, the CDR3 is TGCGCCAGCAGCTCAGGGGGCGATTACAATGAGCAGTTCTTC.

A few counts support this clone. The V gene is TRBV5-1, the J gene TRBJ2-5; D perhaps matches TRBD1 (6 bases). The germline CDR1 and CDR2 sequences are SGHRS and YFSETQ. The CDR3 is 14 residues long. The ends were cut back, 4 bases at V and 5 bases at J, with 15 bases in the middle. The CDR3 sequence: CASSKDSTAETQYF. The CDR3 DNA reads TGCGCCAGCAGCAAGGACAGCACCGCGGAGACCCAGTACTTC.

The CDR3 reads CASSQDILGLAGGQMYEQYF. The CDR3 nucleotides read TGCGCCAGCAGCCAAGATATATTGGGACTAGCGGGGGGACAGATGTACGAGCAGTACTTC. V usage is TRBV4-3 and J usage is TRBJ2-7; 15 bases agree with TRBD2. With 0 bases clipped from V and 4 bases from J, the junction kept 13 bases outside the gene matches. The CDR3 sequence is 20 residues long. CDR1 and CDR2 from the germline V gene are LGHNA and YSLEER.

The V and J genes are TRBV13 and TRBJ1-1, with 12 positions matching TRBD1. CDR1 is PRHDT and CDR2 is FYEKMQ in the germline V gene (reference sequence). J was trimmed by 4 bases and V by 5 bases; bases with no gene match: 17. CDR3 length: 19 residues. The CDR3 sequence: CASSPRDRGRIMGGTEAFF. The CDR3 nucleotides are TGTGCCAGCAGCCCAAGGGACAGGGGGCGGATCATGGGGGGCACTGAAGCTTTCTTT.

The V gene is TRBV20-1, the J gene TRBJ2-7; no firm D call. Germline V CDR1 and CDR2: DFQATT, SNEGSKA (reference sequence). This CDR3 region has 11 residues. Deletions cut 3 bases from V and 2 bases from J, with 5 bases between. CDR3 in DNA: TGCAGTGCTAGGGCGGCCTACGAGCAGTACTTC. Translation: CSARAAYEQYF.

The chain links TRBV27 to TRBJ2-1; 14 positions match TRBD2. Per germline, CDR1 MNHEY and CDR2 SMNVEV (reference sequence). The CDR3 totals 15 residues. Trimming cost V 6 bases and J 6 bases; bases outside gene matches: 4. The CDR3 spells CASRSGTSGSNEQFF. As DNA, the CDR3 is TGTGCCAGCAGGTCCGGGACTAGCGGGAGCAATGAGCAGTTCTTC.

The chain's CDR3 is CASSLSGQGASEAFF. As DNA, the CDR3 is TGTGCCAGCAGTTTATCAGGACAGGGGGCCTCTGAAGCTTTCTTT. The genes are TRBV27 and TRBJ1-1; TRBD1 agrees at 11 bases. The CDR3 runs 15 residues. The V segment lost 0 bases and the J segment 6 bases; nucleotides outside the gene matches: 3. Looked up from germline, CDR1 is MNHEY and CDR2 is SMNVEV (reference sequence).

The chain couples TRBV10-3 to TRBJ2-7; 9 positions match TRBD1. Germline CDR1 reads ENHRY; CDR2 reads SYGVKD. V lost 10 bases to trimming and J lost 2 bases; unmatched junction nucleotides: 6. The CDR3 runs to 13 residues. This chain's CDR3 is CATRTGVTYEQYF. The CDR3, as DNA: TGTGCCACAAGGACAGGGGTGACCTACGAGCAGTACTTC.

This chain uses TRBV11-2 with TRBJ2-1, with 7 bases identical to TRBD1. V was pared by 5 bases and J by 3 bases, with 4 bases of the junction left unmatched. Germline V gene data show CDR1 as SGHAT and CDR2 as FQNNGV. The length of the CDR3 is 14 residues. CDR3 in amino acids: CASSVRTGYNEQFF. DNA of the CDR3: TGTGCCAGCAGCGTTCGGACAGGCTACAATGAGCAGTTCTTC.

The rearrangement links TRBV7-9 to TRBJ1-1, with D tentatively TRBD1 (5 bases). Germline V gene data show CDR1 as SEHNR and CDR2 as FQNEAQ (reference sequence). Trimming pared 1 base from V and 4 bases from J, leaving 10 bases between. The CDR3 covers 14 residues. CDR3 loop: CASSLEWGFTEAFF. DNA of the CDR3: TGTGCCAGCAGCTTAGAGTGGGGCTTCACTGAAGCTTTCTTT.

The J gene is TRBJ2-1, the V gene TRBV2; TRBD1 matches 9 bases. This CDR3 is built from 14 residues. V gave up 11 bases and J gave up 7 bases; unmatched junction bases: 12. CDR1 SNHLY and CDR2 FYNNEI come from the germline V gene. CDR3 in amino acids: CAGTRDRAVNEQFF. In nucleotides, the CDR3 is TGTGCCGGAACCCGGGACAGGGCAGTGAATGAGCAGTTCTTC.